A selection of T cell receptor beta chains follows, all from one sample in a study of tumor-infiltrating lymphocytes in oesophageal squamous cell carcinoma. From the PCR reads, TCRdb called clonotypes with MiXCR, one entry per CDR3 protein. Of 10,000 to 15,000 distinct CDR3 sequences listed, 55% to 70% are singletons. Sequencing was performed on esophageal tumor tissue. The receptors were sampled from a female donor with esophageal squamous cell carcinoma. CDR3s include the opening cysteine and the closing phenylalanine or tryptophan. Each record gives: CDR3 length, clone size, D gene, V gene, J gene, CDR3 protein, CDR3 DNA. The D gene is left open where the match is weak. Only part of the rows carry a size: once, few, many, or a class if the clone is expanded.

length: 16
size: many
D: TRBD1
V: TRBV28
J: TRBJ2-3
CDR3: CASSPDRLGSTDTQYF
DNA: TGTGCCAGCAGTCCGGACAGGTTGGGGAGCACAGATACGCAGTATTTT

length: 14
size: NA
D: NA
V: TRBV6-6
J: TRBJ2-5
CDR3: CTSTRDRVQETQYF
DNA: TGTACCAGCACCCGAGACAGAGTCCAAGAGACCCAGTACTTC

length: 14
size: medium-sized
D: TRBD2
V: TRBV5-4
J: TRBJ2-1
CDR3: CASSTSGSLHEQFF
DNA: TGTGCCAGCAGCACTAGCGGGAGTTTGCATGAGCAGTTCTTC

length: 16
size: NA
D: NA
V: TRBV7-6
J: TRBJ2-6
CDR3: CASSLGGATGANVLTF
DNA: TGTGCCAGCAGCTTAGGAGGAGCGACTGGGGCCAACGTCCTGACTTTC

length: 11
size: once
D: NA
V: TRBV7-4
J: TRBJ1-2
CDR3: CASSLADGYTF
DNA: TGTGCCAGCAGCTTAGCCGATGGCTACACCTTC

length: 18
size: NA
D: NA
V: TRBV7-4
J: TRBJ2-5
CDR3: CASSCPRGRWVFYNEQYF
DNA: TGTGCCAGCAGCTGCCCCAGGGGACGTTGGGTGTTCTACAATGAGCAGTACTTC

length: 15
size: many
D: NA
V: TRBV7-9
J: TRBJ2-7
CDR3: CASSLVSNYYNEQYF
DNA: TGTGCCAGCAGCTTAGTCAGCAACTACTACAATGAGCAGTACTTC

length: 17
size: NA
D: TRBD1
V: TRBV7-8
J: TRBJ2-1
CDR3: CASSLDFGGDRVNEQFF
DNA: TGTGCCAGCAGCTTAGATTTTGGGGGGGACAGGGTCAATGAGCAGTTCTTC

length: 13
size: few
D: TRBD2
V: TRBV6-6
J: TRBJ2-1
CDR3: CASSYTSGSEQFF
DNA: TGTGCCAGCAGTTACACTAGCGGGAGTGAGCAGTTCTTC

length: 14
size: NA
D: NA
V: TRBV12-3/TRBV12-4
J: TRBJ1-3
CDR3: CASNPSGTGNTIYF
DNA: TGTGCCAGCAACCCGTCGGGAACTGGAAACACCATATATTTT

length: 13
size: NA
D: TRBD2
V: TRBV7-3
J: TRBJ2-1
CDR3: CASSSAGGGELYF
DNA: TGTGCCAGCAGCTCTGCGGGAGGTGGGGAGCTGTACTTC

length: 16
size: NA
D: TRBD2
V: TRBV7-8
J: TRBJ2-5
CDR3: CASSERTSYPTETQYF
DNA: TGTGCCAGCAGCGAGAGGACTAGCTACCCCACGGAGACCCAGTACTTC

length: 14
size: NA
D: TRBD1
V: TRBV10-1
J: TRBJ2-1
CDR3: CASSTADRYNEQFF
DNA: TGCGCCAGCAGTACGGCGGACAGGTACAATGAGCAGTTCTTC

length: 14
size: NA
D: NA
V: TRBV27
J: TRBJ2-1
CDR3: CASSFSRGYNEQFF
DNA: TGTGCCAGCAGTTTCTCTAGGGGCTACAATGAGCAGTTCTTC

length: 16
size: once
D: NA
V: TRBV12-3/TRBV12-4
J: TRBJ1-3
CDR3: CASSLQGFYSGNTIYF
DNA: TGTGCCAGCAGTTTACAGGGGTTCTACTCTGGAAACACCATATATTTT

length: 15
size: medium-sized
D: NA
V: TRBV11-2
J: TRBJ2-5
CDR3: CASSLEFQSQETQYF
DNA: TGTGCCAGCAGCTTAGAGTTCCAGTCCCAAGAGACCCAGTACTTC

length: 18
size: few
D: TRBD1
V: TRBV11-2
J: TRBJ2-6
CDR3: CASSPHRGRDSGANVLTF
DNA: TGTGCCAGCAGCCCTCACAGGGGGCGAGACTCTGGGGCCAACGTCCTGACTTTC

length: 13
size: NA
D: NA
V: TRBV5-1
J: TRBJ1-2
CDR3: CATSVVTGIGYTF
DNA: TGCGCCACCAGCGTAGTCACAGGGATCGGCTACACCTTC

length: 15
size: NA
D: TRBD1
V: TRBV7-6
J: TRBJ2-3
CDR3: CASSLQQGSTGELYF
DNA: TGTGCCAGCAGCTTACAACAGGGGAGCACCGGGGAGCTGTATTTT

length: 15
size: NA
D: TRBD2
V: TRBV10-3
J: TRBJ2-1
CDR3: CAIGGPGLAGDEQFF
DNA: TGTGCCATCGGGGGACCGGGACTAGCGGGAGACGAGCAGTTCTTC

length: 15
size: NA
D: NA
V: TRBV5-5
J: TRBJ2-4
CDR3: CASSLGPIAKNIQYF
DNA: TGTGCCAGCAGCTTGGGTCCAATAGCCAAAAACATTCAGTACTTC

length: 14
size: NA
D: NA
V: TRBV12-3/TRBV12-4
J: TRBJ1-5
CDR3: CASSLDNSNQPQHF
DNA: TGTGCCAGCAGTTTAGACAATAGCAATCAGCCCCAGCATTTT

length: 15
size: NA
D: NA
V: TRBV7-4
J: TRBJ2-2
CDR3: CASSGGPVNTGELFF
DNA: TGTGCCAGCAGTGGTGGGCCCGTGAACACCGGGGAGCTGTTTTTT

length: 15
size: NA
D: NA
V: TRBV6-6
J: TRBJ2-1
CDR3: CASSYGESSYNEQFF
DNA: TGTGCCAGCAGTTACGGTGAAAGCTCCTACAATGAGCAGTTCTTC

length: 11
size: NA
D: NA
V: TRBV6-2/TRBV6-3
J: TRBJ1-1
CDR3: CASSEIVEAFF
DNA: TGTGCCAGCAGTGAAATAGTAGAAGCTTTCTTT

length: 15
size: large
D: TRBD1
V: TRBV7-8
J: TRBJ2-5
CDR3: CASSSQGWVRETQYF
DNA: TGTGCCAGCAGCTCACAGGGGTGGGTCAGAGAGACCCAGTACTTC

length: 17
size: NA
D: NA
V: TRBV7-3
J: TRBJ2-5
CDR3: CASSLIGGQDFYNEQYF
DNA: TGTGCCAGCAGCTTAATCGGCGGACAAGATTTTTACAATGAGCAGTACTTC

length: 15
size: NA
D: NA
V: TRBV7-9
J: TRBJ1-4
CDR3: CASSKGQTTNEKLFF
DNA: TGTGCCAGCAGCAAAGGACAGACAACTAATGAAAAACTGTTTTTT

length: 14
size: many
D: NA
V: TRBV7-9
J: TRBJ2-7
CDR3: CASSGLSLFDEQYF
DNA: TGTGCCAGCAGCGGACTATCCCTTTTCGATGAGCAGTACTTC

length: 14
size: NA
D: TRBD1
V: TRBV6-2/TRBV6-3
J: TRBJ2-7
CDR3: CASSSLYSPGQRYF
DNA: TGTGCCAGCAGTTCTCTTTACTCACCGGGACAGAGATACTTC

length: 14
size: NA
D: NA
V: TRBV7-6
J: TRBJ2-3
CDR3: CASSLGGSVDTQYF
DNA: TGTGCCAGCAGCTTAGGAGGTAGCGTGGATACGCAGTATTTT

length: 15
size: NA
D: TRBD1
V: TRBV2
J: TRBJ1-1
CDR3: CASKTDRGWNTEAFF
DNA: TGTGCCAGCAAGACCGACAGGGGATGGAACACTGAAGCTTTCTTT

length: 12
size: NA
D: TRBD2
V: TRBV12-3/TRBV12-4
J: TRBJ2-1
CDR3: CASSLGLAAEFF
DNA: TGTGCCAGCAGTTTAGGGCTAGCGGCGGAGTTCTTC

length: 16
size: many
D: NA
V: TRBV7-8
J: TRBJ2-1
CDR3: CASSRDGQSSYNEQFF
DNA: TGTGCCAGCAGCCGGGACGGTCAGAGCTCCTACAATGAGCAGTTCTTC

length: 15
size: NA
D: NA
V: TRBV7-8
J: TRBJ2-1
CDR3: CASSLNRQWYNEQFF
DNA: TGTGCCAGCAGCTTAAATCGACAGTGGTACAATGAGCAGTTCTTC

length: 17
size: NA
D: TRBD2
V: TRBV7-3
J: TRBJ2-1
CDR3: CASSSNPSGRFDNEQFF
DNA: TGTGCCAGCAGCTCAAACCCTAGCGGGAGATTTGATAATGAGCAGTTCTTC

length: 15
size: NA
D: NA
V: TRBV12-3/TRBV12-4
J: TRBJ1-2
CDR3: CASSFRGGEPYGYTF
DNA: TGTGCCAGCAGTTTCCGCGGGGGTGAGCCCTATGGCTACACCTTC

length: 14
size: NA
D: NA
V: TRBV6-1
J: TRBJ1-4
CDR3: CASSGSWGNEKLFF
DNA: TGTGCCAGCAGTGGATCGTGGGGTAATGAAAAACTGTTTTTT

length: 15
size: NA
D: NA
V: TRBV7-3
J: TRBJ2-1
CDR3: CASSSSGGSYNEQFF
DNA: TGTGCCAGCAGCTCAAGTGGGGGTTCCTACAATGAGCAGTTCTTC

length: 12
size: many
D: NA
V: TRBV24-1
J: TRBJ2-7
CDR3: CATSGVWGEQYF
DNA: TGTGCCACCAGTGGTGTCTGGGGCGAGCAGTACTTC

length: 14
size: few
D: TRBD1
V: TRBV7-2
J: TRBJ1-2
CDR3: CASSPDRGTYGYTF
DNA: TGTGCCAGCAGCCCCGACAGGGGAACATATGGCTACACCTTC